This TCR beta chain was identified during a study of blood T cell repertoires in COVID-19. Study in general: Sites across the United States, Italy and Spain contributed samples from acute and convalescent COVID-19. The analysed material was cDNA or gDNA that came from T cells, B-cell-depleted T cells, or PBMCs.

Authors' processing steps: Amplification with reference gene primers provided the estimates of nucleated cell counts. The protocol was immunoSEQ multiplex PCR, while the TCRdb copy is restricted to in-frame clones and leaves out a portion. V, J and clone size are those of that table, while D and trimming were read from the DNA. The table shows about 130,000 clones, with about nine tenths occurring only once. Sequences were obtained from peripheral blood. The TCR sequence derives from a man in his fifties with acute or convalescent COVID-19.

The CDR3 nucleotides read TGCGCCAGCAGCCCCCCGACTAGCAGCGTCTACAATGAGCAGTTCTTC. Its translation is CASSPPTSSVYNEQFF. The chain couples TRBV5-1 to TRBJ2-1; TRBD2 matches 7 bases. Trimming at V came to 4 bases and at J to 3 bases, leaving 10 bases not matched to a gene. The CDR3 sequence is 16 residues long. CDR1 and CDR2 (germline): SGHRS, YFSETQ.